The 32 T cell receptor beta chains listed next were all sequenced from one sample in a study of CD4 and CD8 cells across lung adenocarcinoma regions. TCRdb re-called the PCR reads with MiXCR, one entry per CDR3 protein. The sample consists of around 20,000 distinct CDR3 sequences, less than 70% of them appearing once. The sample taken for sequencing was CD8+ T cells from the center of a lung tumor. All receptors come from a female donor with lung adenocarcinoma. The CD4 and CD8 labels of this study may be unreliable.

This clonotype was found a few times. The rearrangement uses TRBV27 and TRBJ2-4; D gene uncertain. Trimming pared 0 bases from V and 4 bases from J, leaving 13 bases between. Germline V gene sequence: CDR1 MNHEY, CDR2 SMNVEV (reference sequence). The CDR3 length is 16 residues. DNA for the CDR3: TGTGCCAGCAGTTTATCCGTTAGGCTAATAAAAAACATTCAGTACTTC. Its translation: CASSLSVRLIKNIQYF.

There are many counts of this clonotype. This rearrangement joins TRBV12-3 or TRBV12-4 to TRBJ2-1, with a weak D call TRBD2 (6 bases). This CDR3 spans 13 amino acids. The V end lost 5 bases, the J end lost 6 bases, and 11 bases lay between the germline ends. CDR3: CASSPPEGNEQFF. The CDR3 region has the DNA TGTGCCAGCAGTCCCCCGGAGGGCAATGAGCAGTTCTTC.

This clonotype is categorized as medium-sized. This chain links TRBV27 with TRBJ2-1; 11 nucleotides match TRBD2. Germline V CDR1 and CDR2: MNHEY, SMNVEV (reference sequence). This CDR3 has 18 amino acids. Trimming at V came to 5 bases and at J to 10 bases, leaving 19 bases not matched to a gene. The CDR3: CASSPILTSGSFILEQFF. The CDR3 nucleotides read TGTGCCAGCAGTCCGATTTTAACTAGCGGGAGTTTTATTTTGGAGCAGTTCTTC.

CDR3 in DNA: TGTGCCAGCAGTTGGGCGGGGAGGGATGAGCAGTTCTTC. Its protein is CASSWAGRDEQFF. The genes are TRBV11-2 and TRBJ2-5; 7 bases agree with TRBD2. The J call is in doubt because the DNA end fits TRBJ2-1 better. This CDR3 is 13 amino acids long. CDR1 and CDR2 (germline): SGHAT, FQNNGV.

As regards this clonotype: Its ends do not fully match the called genes, so a read error is possible. The chain is built from TRBV4-1 and TRBJ2-3, with 7 bases aligning to TRBD1. Germline lookup yields CDR1 MGHRA and CDR2 YSYEKL. The length of the CDR3 is 15 residues. The CDR3 loop reads CAGGQGGSSTETQYF. DNA of the CDR3: TGCGCCGGGGGCCAAGGGGGCTCTAGCACAGAGACGCAGTATTTT.

The CDR3 is CASRQTTAGTYEQYF. CDR3 nucleotide sequence: TGCGCCAGCAGACAAACCACGGCAGGGACCTACGAGCAGTACTTC. This chain joins TRBV5-1 and TRBJ2-5; D is possibly TRBD1 (5 bases). The J call is in doubt because the DNA end fits TRBJ2-7 better. CDR3 length: 15 residues. Germline CDR1 reads SGHRS; CDR2 reads YFSETQ.

This clonotype has a count of ten or more. A much larger clonotype is one base distant, so this may be a read error. The chain recombines TRBV6-1 with TRBJ2-1, with D possibly TRBD2 on 5 matching bases. Germline V gene data show CDR1 as MNHNS and CDR2 as SASEGT. This CDR3 contains 15 residues. V was cut by 3 bases and J by 13 bases, with 22 bases left in between. The CDR3 nucleotides are TGTGCCAGCAGTGAGGTGGGCGGGTCTCTTACGACCCAGTTCTTC. This sequence encodes CASSEVGGSLTTQFF.

This rearrangement joins TRBV10-2 to TRBJ2-3, with D perhaps matching TRBD2 (6 bases). The CDR3 runs to 15 residues. The V gene's germline CDR1 is WSHSY and CDR2 SAAADI. The V end lost 8 bases, the J end lost 2 bases, and 17 bases lay between the germline ends. CDR3 DNA: TGCGCCAGCGGTATGGGGGGACGGGACACAGATACGCAGTATTTT. This encodes CASGMGGRDTDTQYF.

The gene calls are TRBV6-1 and TRBJ2-1; no clear D. Germline assignment: CDR1 MNHNS and CDR2 SASEGT. This CDR3 spans 16 amino acids. V was pared by 2 bases and J by 13 bases, with 24 bases between. The CDR3: CASSEPLVVLVAIQFF. CDR3 nucleotides: TGTGCCAGCAGTGAACCATTAGTAGTCCTAGTCGCCATTCAGTTCTTC.

In its sample, this clonotype was seen many times. The gene calls are TRBV11-1 and TRBJ2-5, with no clear D. Looked up from germline, CDR1 is SGHAT and CDR2 is FQDESV (reference sequence). The CDR3 covers 12 residues. The V gene lost 2 bases and the J gene lost 7 bases, with 8 bases spanning the gap. The CDR3 is CASSLYLGTQYF. In DNA form, the CDR3 reads TGTGCCAGCAGCTTATATCTCGGGACCCAGTACTTC.

This clonotype was counted at least ten times. This rearrangement joins TRBV6-5 to TRBJ1-1, with TRBD1 matching over 9 bases. This CDR3 has 15 residues. With 4 bases clipped from V and 1 base from J, the junction kept 4 bases outside the gene matches. Looked up from germline, CDR1 is MNHEY and CDR2 is SVGAGI. The CDR3 DNA reads TGTGCCAGCAGTTTCCCGGGACAGGGGAACACTGAAGCTTTCTTT. This encodes CASSFPGQGNTEAFF.

On this clonotype: Relative to the germline gene, one junction end is altered; a read error may explain this. The chain couples TRBV10-2 to TRBJ2-4; D is possibly TRBD1 or TRBD2 (5 bases each). Looked up from germline, CDR1 is WSHSY and CDR2 is SAAADI. The CDR3 sequence is 13 residues long. For the CDR3, the DNA is TGCGCCAGGGGGGTGGGAGCCAAAGATATGCAGTACTTT. This codes for CARGVGAKDMQYF.

The chain employs TRBV27 and TRBJ2-3; no clear D. Per germline, CDR1 MNHEY and CDR2 SMNVEV (reference sequence). V was clipped by 2 bases and J by 7 bases, with 10 bases between them. This CDR3 has 13 residues. CDR3 residues: CASSLGVLNTQYF. The CDR3 DNA reads as TGTGCCAGCAGTTTAGGTGTCCTGAATACGCAGTATTTT.

This clonotype was seen a single time. This rearrangement joins TRBV27 to TRBJ2-4; D is uncertain. The CDR3 totals 13 residues. Germline values: CDR1 MNHEY, CDR2 SMNVEV (reference sequence). Trimming took off 8 bases at V and 10 bases at J, with 18 bases between the two ends. This CDR3 is CASGLRVQEIQYF. The CDR3, as DNA: TGTGCCAGCGGGCTACGGGTCCAAGAGATTCAGTACTTC.

V is TRBV11-2 and J is TRBJ2-1, with 8 bases that match TRBD1. The tail of the sequence fits TRBJ2-7 better, so the J call may be wrong. Per the germline V gene, CDR1 is SGHAT and CDR2 is FQNNGV. The CDR3 has 13 amino acids. CDR3 sequence reads: CASSLDRVRVQYF. Here the CDR3 DNA reads TGTGCCAGCAGCCTGGACAGGGTGAGGGTGCAGTACTTC.

This clonotype is judged medium-sized (0.01 to 0.1%). The chain has TRBV6-2 or TRBV6-3 and TRBJ2-5, with D uncertain. TRBJ2-7 matches the DNA end more closely, so the J call is doubtful. Germline V lookup: CDR1 MNHEY, CDR2 SVGEGT. This CDR3 comprises 12 residues. The CDR3 reads CASSYTRFEQYF. The CDR3 DNA reads as TGTGCCAGCAGTTACACTCGATTCGAGCAGTACTTC.

About this clonotype: This may arise from a read error, as a much more abundant clone is one base away. This chain links TRBV10-1 with TRBJ2-1; 7 bases agree with TRBD2. Trimming removed 3 bases from V and 13 bases from J; junction bases left unmatched: 12. Germline V gene lookup returns CDR1 WNHNN and CDR2 SYGVQD (reference sequence). The CDR3 is 14 residues long. CDR3 DNA: TGCGCCAGCAGTGAAGCGGGAAACCAAGAGACCCAGTTCTTC. This gives the protein CASSEAGNQETQFF.

This clonotype was recorded at least ten times. CDR3 sequence (DNA): TGTGCCAGCAGTTACACCCAGGGGACCGGGGAGCTGTTTTTT. Its translation: CASSYTQGTGELFF. V is TRBV6-5 and J is TRBJ2-2; possible D gene TRBD1, 6 bases. The CDR3 is 14 amino acids. Germline CDR1 and CDR2: MNHEY and SVGAGI. Between the trimmed V and J ends, which lost 2 bases and 5 bases, there was a span of 9 bases.

Ten or more counts support this clonotype. The gene calls are TRBV27 and TRBJ2-3; TRBD1 matches 7 bases. The CDR3 loop spans 13 amino acids. Germline trimming cut 3 bases from V and 8 bases from J; bases unmatched to any gene: 5. Germline CDR1 and CDR2: MNHEY and SMNVEV (reference sequence). CDR3 coding DNA: TGTGCCAGCAGTTTTAAAGGGGGCGGTACGCAGTATTTT. Amino acid sequence: CASSFKGGGTQYF.

This clonotype was recorded only once. CDR3 coding DNA: TGTGCCACCCAGGTCCGGGGTCAGGAAAACATTCAGTACTTC. This sequence encodes CATQVRGQENIQYF. The chain has TRBV10-3 and TRBJ2-4; D is perhaps TRBD2 (5 bases). Germline V gene lookup returns CDR1 ENHRY and CDR2 SYGVKD. The ends were cut back, 10 bases at V and 5 bases at J, with 18 bases in the middle. The CDR3 spans 14 residues.

This clonotype came up a few times. The CDR3 DNA reads as TGTGCGGGCAGTGGGGGCGGGGACACAGATACGCAGTACTTC. Its translation: CAGSGGGDTDTQYF. The chain combines TRBV27 with TRBJ2-5; D may be TRBD1 or TRBD2 (6 bases each). The CDR3 has 14 residues. The germline CDR1 and CDR2 sequences are MNHEY and SMNVEV (reference sequence).

The J gene is TRBJ2-4, the V gene TRBV6-1; D possibly uses TRBD1 or TRBD2 (6 bases each). Germline values: CDR1 MNHNS, CDR2 SASEGT. V lost 6 bases, J lost 1 base, and 16 bases lay in between. The CDR3 loop spans 16 amino acids. The CDR3 sequence: CASSAHGGRAKNIQYF. CDR3 coding DNA: TGTGCCAGCAGCGCCCACGGGGGCAGGGCCAAAAACATTCAGTACTTC.

This clonotype was recorded many times. The chain recombines TRBV15 with TRBJ2-5, with a tentative D call TRBD1 (6 bases). Germline assignment: CDR1 LNHNV and CDR2 YYDKDF (reference sequence). V lost 0 bases and J 1 base, leaving 15 bases between the germline ends. The CDR3 is made up of 17 amino acids. CDR3 DNA: TGTGCCACCAGCAGAGAATTGGCGACAGGTACCCAAGAGACCCAGTACTTC. This encodes CATSRELATGTQETQYF.

A note on this clonotype: The junction shows a germline mismatch at one end, possibly a read error. This chain connects TRBV6-1 to TRBJ2-4; 8 bases agree with TRBD2. Per germline, CDR1 MNHNS and CDR2 SASEGT. The CDR3 runs to 14 residues. The CDR3 loop reads CASTGGRAINIQYF. The CDR3 nucleotides read TGTGCCAGCACGGGGGGGAGGGCCATAAACATTCAGTATTTC.

Worth noting for this clonotype: Mismatch with germline at one junction end may stem from a read error. The genes are TRBV25-1 and TRBJ2-1; tentative D call: TRBD2 (6 bases). The CDR3 runs to 15 residues. Germline values: CDR1 MGHDK, CDR2 SYGVNS. The CDR3 DNA reads TGTGCCAGCAGTGAATATAATGCGCGGGGCGGGGAGCAGTTCTTT. It yields the protein CASSEYNARGGEQFF. Looking up the rest from reference TRBV25-1 and TRBJ2-1 gives the full variable domain: EADIYQTPRYLVIGTGKKITLECSQTMGHDKMYWYQQDPGMELHLIHYSYGVNSTEKGDLSSESTVSRIRTEHFPLTLESARPSHTSQYLCASSEYNARGGEQFFGPGTRLTVL.

The chain is built from TRBV6-1 and TRBJ2-5, with D tentatively TRBD1 (6 bases). The V gene's germline CDR1 is MNHNS and CDR2 SASEGT. CDR3 length equals 14 residues. DNA of the CDR3: TGTGCGGGCAGTGGGGGCTGCGGCTTCGGGACCCAGTACTTC. This translates into CAGSGGCGFGTQYF.

This clonotype has only a few counts. V and J are TRBV10-2 and TRBJ2-1, with D unresolved. The CDR3 consists of 14 residues. V dropped 3 bases and J dropped 4 bases, with 10 bases sitting between them. Germline V gene sequence: CDR1 WSHSY, CDR2 SAAADI. The CDR3 protein is CASSELATYNEQFF. As DNA, the CDR3 is TGCGCCAGCAGTGAATTGGCCACATACAATGAGCAGTTCTTC.

Points on this clonotype: The junction does not match germline at one end; this may be a read error. V usage is TRBV6-4 and J usage is TRBJ2-3; TRBD2 matches at 7 bases. The CDR3 spans 19 residues. The germline gives CDR1 MRHNA, CDR2 SNTAGT. The CDR3 region is CASRDSDWRGTPGKDTQYF. The DNA of the CDR3 is TGTGCCAGCAGGGACTCCGACTGGCGGGGGACCCCTGGCAAAGATACCCAGTATTTT.

This clonotype showed up just a few times. This chain connects TRBV6-2 or TRBV6-3 to TRBJ2-5; possible D gene TRBD2, 6 bases. The CDR3 has 14 amino acids. The germline gives CDR1 MNHEY, CDR2 SVGEGT. V gave up 5 bases and J gave up 7 bases, with 17 bases separating them. CDR3: CASSPRAPGGTQYF. In DNA, the CDR3 is TGTGCCAGCAGTCCCAGGGCCCCCGGGGGGACCCAGTACTTC.

A word on this clonotype: A junction end diverges from the germline sequence, so it may reflect a read error. The genes are TRBV27 and TRBJ2-3; a weak D match, TRBD2 (5 bases). The germline gives CDR1 MNHEY, CDR2 SMNVEV (reference sequence). CDR3 length: 11 amino acids. CDR3 sequence reads: CGSGAKDTQYF. CDR3 bases: TGTGGGAGCGGAGCCAAAGATACGCAGTATTTC.

In the case of this clonotype: A read error may account for a junction end that differs from germline. CDR3 amino acids: CASSESPPGVGREEDTQYF. The CDR3 DNA reads as TGCGCCAGCAGTGAGTCGCCACCGGGAGTAGGGCGAGAGGAAGACACCCAGTACTTC. The chain joins TRBV10-1 to TRBJ2-1; D might be TRBD2 (6 bases). Matching the DNA end better, TRBJ2-5 makes the J call doubtful. CDR1 is WNHNN, CDR2 SYGVQD, per germline (reference sequence). The CDR3 sequence is 19 residues long.

The chain carries TRBV6-1 and TRBJ2-1; possible D gene TRBD1, 6 bases. TRBJ2-5 explains the end of the DNA better; the J call may be wrong. Per the germline V gene, CDR1 is MNHNS and CDR2 is SASEGT. The CDR3 runs 15 residues. CDR3 DNA sequence: TGTGCCAGCAGTGAGTTCTGGGGGCATTCGGAGACCCAGTACTTC. Its translation: CASSEFWGHSETQYF.